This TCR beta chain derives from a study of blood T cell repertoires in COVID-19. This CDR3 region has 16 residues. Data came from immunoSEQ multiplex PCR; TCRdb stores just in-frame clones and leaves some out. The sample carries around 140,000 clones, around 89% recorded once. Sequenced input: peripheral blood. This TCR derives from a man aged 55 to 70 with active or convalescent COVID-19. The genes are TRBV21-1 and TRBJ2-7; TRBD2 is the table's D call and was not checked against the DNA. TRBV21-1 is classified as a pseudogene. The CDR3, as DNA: TGTGCCAGCAGCAAAGCGTATCGGCTAGAAAACTACGAGCAGTACTTC. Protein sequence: CASSKAYRLENYEQYF.